A single sample is the source of the 13 T cell receptor beta chains below, sequenced in a study of cytomegalovirus exposure and HLA in healthy donors. With 60 Vbeta and 13 Jbeta primers, the PCR was carried out. The repertoire was sequenced with immunoSEQ multiplex PCR; TCRdb's copy has only in-frame clones and lacks some. The profile shows 190,000 or so clones, roughly 78% of them singletons. Sequenced input: PBMCs. These receptors came from a boy younger than 18 in good health and CMV-seronegative.

This chain's CDR3 is CASSIARGYTF. In DNA, the CDR3 is TGTGCCAGTAGTATTGCTCGGGGCTACACCTTC. The gene calls are TRBV19 and TRBJ1-2; D unclear. Per the germline V gene, CDR1 is LNHDA and CDR2 is SQIVND (reference sequence). Trimming took 3 bases from V and 8 from J, leaving 7 bases between them. The CDR3 extends over 11 amino acids.

The chain has TRBV7-9 and TRBJ1-1; D is unresolved. This CDR3 is built from 14 residues. Germline CDR1 and CDR2: SEHNR and FQNEAQ (reference sequence). Deletions cut 4 bases from V and 0 bases from J, with 9 bases between. The CDR3 sequence: CASSSKTVNTEAFF. CDR3 in DNA: TGTGCCAGCAGCTCTAAAACCGTGAACACTGAAGCTTTCTTT.

The sample holds a few counts of this clone. J is TRBJ1-2 and V is TRBV7-2; D is possibly TRBD1 (6 bases). Germline V gives CDR1 SGHTA, CDR2 FQGNSA. Trimming pared 4 bases from V and 5 bases from J, leaving 14 bases between. The CDR3 extends over 14 amino acids. The CDR3 bases are TGTGCCAGCAGCTCCTCAACAGGGATATATGGCTACACCTTC. Protein product: CASSSSTGIYGYTF.

This chain links TRBV6-1 with TRBJ1-1, with TRBD1 as a possible D gene (6 bases). Germline CDR1 and CDR2: MNHNS and SASEGT. Trimming pared 0 bases from V and 2 bases from J, leaving 13 bases between. The CDR3 is made up of 16 amino acids. The CDR3 sequence is CASSEAAGQPNTEAFF. The DNA of the CDR3 is TGTGCCAGCAGTGAAGCTGCAGGACAGCCCAACACTGAAGCTTTCTTT.

This clone was picked up one time. The V and J genes are TRBV7-2 and TRBJ1-5; 7 positions match TRBD1. The CDR3 extends over 14 amino acids. Per the germline V gene, CDR1 is SGHTA and CDR2 is FQGNSA. V lost 5 bases to trimming and J lost 5 bases; unmatched junction nucleotides: 6. CDR3 nucleotides: TGTGCCAGCAGCGAGGACAGGCAATATCAGCCCCAGCATTTT. This sequence encodes CASSEDRQYQPQHF.

The V and J genes are TRBV19 and TRBJ1-1; D is perhaps TRBD1 (6 bases). CDR1 and CDR2 from the germline V gene are LNHDA and SQIVND (reference sequence). Trimming shortened V by 3 bases and J by 4 bases, and 15 bases separated the two germline ends. The CDR3 has 15 amino acids. The CDR3 bases are TGTGCCAGTAGTATGCCCCCCAGCAGGGGCACTGAAGCTTTCTTT. It translates to CASSMPPSRGTEAFF.

The chain links TRBV28 to TRBJ2-6, with D maybe TRBD1 (7 bases). The CDR3 has 15 amino acids. V was pared by 7 bases and J by 4 bases, with 14 bases between. Germline V gives CDR1 MDHEN, CDR2 SYDVKM. CDR3 protein: CASNSRGDGANVLTF. The DNA of the CDR3 is TGTGCCAGCAATTCCAGGGGGGACGGGGCCAACGTCCTGACTTTC.

DNA of the CDR3: TGTGCCAGCAGCATTGGGACAGGGTTTGATTTATCCGAAGCTTTCTTT. As protein: CASSIGTGFDLSEAFF. This rearrangement joins TRBV9 to TRBJ1-1, with 9 bases fitting TRBD1. V dropped 4 bases and J dropped 8; count of bases not matched to a gene: 15. This CDR3 is built from 16 residues. Germline V gives CDR1 SGDLS, CDR2 YYNGEE.

J is TRBJ2-1 and V is TRBV4-1; no reliable D call. V lost 3 bases and J 0 bases, leaving 15 bases between the germline ends. Germline CDR1 MGHRA, CDR2 YSYEKL. The CDR3 length is 17 residues. The CDR3 DNA is TGCGCCAGCAGCCAGGATCCCGCGGTTATCTCCTACAATGAGCAGTTCTTC. Its protein product is CASSQDPAVISYNEQFF.

The chain is built from TRBV5-1 and TRBJ2-1; 7 bases fit TRBD1. Germline V gene sequence: CDR1 SGHRS, CDR2 YFSETQ. CDR3 length: 16 amino acids. V lost 1 base, J lost 6 bases, and 10 bases stayed unmatched. The CDR3 bases are TGCGCCAGCAGCTTGTCGGGGACAGAGAACTCCAATGAGCAGTTCTTC. This translates into CASSLSGTENSNEQFF.

In regard to this clone: Additional DNA sequences in this sample encode the identical CDR3. The V and J genes are TRBV6-4 and TRBJ2-3; TRBD2 matches at 11 bases. The length of the CDR3 is 15 residues. Trimming removed 0 bases from V and 5 bases from J; junction bases left unmatched: 1. Looked up from germline, CDR1 is MRHNA and CDR2 is SNTAGT. The CDR3 sequence: CASSDSTSGGDTQYF. For the CDR3, the DNA is TGTGCCAGCAGTGACTCAACTAGCGGGGGAGATACGCAGTATTTT.

The V call is TRBV5-1, the J call TRBJ2-2; D might be TRBD1 (5 bases). Trimming shortened V by 1 base and J by 1 base, and 8 bases separated the two germline ends. In germline, CDR1 is SGHRS, CDR2 YFSETQ. The CDR3 consists of 15 residues. The CDR3 DNA follows: TGCGCCAGCAGCTTGTGGCAGGGGAACACCGGGGAGCTGTTTTTT. Protein sequence: CASSLWQGNTGELFF.

J is TRBJ2-1 and V is TRBV2, with 8 bases lining up with TRBD2. This CDR3 is 16 amino acids long. Trimming removed 2 bases from V and 1 base from J; junction bases left unmatched: 4. CDR1 SNHLY and CDR2 FYNNEI come from the germline V gene. The CDR3, as DNA: TGTGCCAGCAGTGAACCAGCGGGGGCGTCCTACAATGAGCAGTTCTTC. It is translated as CASSEPAGASYNEQFF.